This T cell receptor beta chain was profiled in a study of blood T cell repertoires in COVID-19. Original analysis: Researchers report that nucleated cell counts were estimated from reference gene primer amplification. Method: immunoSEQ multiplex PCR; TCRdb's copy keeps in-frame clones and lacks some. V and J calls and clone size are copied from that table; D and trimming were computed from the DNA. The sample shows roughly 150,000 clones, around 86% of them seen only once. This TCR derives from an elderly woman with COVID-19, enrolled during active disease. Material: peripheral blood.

CDR3 sequence (DNA): TGTGCCAGCAGCGGCGACCCCGGGACAGGGTATCAGCCCCAGCATTTT. This gives the protein CASSGDPGTGYQPQHF. V usage is TRBV5-4 and J usage is TRBJ1-5, with 9 bases aligning to TRBD1. V dropped 4 bases and J dropped 5; count of bases not matched to a gene: 10. The germline gives CDR1 SGHNT, CDR2 YYREEE (reference sequence). The CDR3 runs to 16 residues.